This T cell receptor (beta chain) was captured by sequencing in a study of early T cells in non-severe SARS-CoV-2 infection. This clonotype was recorded at least ten times. TCRdb redid the calling of the 5' RACE reads with MiXCR, one entry per CDR3 protein. The sample gives roughly 54,000 distinct CDR3 sequences, roughly 12% of which show up once; 4.5% to 6% is in the top ten. This sequence originates from an adult who was a healthcare worker with PCR-confirmed SARS-CoV-2 infection or an uninfected control (not recorded which). Sequencing was performed on whole blood.

Here the CDR3 reads CASTPRDRIETQYF. In nucleotides, the CDR3 is TGTGCCAGCACCCCCCGGGACAGGATCGAGACCCAGTACTTC. V and J are TRBV25-1 and TRBJ2-5; 8 bases fit TRBD1. Germline lookup yields CDR1 MGHDK and CDR2 SYGVNS. J lost 5 bases, V lost 7 bases, and 9 bases had no gene match. The CDR3 sequence is 14 residues long.